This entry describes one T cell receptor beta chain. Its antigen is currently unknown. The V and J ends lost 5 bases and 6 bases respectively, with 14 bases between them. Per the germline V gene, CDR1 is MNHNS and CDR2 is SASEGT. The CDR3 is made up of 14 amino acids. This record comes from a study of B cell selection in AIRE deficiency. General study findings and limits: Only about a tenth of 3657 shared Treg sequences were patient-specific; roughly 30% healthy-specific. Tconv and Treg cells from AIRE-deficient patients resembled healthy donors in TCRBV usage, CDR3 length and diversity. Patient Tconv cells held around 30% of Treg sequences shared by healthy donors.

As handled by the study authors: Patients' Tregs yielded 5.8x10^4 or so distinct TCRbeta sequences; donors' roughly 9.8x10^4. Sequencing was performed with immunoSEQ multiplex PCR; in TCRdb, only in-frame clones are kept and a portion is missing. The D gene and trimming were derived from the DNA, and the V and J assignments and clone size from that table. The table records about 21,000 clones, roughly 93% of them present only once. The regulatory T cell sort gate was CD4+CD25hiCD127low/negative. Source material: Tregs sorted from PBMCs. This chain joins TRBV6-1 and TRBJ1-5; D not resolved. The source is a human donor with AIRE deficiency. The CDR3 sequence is CASSPPGLFQPQHF. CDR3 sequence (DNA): TGTGCCAGCAGTCCGCCGGGTCTGTTTCAGCCCCAGCATTTT.